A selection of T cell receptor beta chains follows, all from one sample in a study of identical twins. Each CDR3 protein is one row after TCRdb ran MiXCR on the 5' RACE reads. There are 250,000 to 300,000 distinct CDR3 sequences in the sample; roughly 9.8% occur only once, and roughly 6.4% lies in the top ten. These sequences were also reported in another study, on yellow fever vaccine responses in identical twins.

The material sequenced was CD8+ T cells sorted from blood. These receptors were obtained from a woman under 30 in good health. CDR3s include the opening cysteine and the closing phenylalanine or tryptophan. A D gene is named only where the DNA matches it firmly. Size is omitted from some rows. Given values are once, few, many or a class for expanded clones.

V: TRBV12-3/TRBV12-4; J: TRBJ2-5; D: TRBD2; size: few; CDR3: CASTADPGGSETQYF; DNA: TGTGCCAGCACCGCGGACCCGGGAGGGTCGGAGACCCAGTACTTC
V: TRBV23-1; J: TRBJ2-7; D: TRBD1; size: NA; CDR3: CASSQSPGTAAYEQYF; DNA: TGCGCCAGCAGTCAATCGCCCGGGACAGCCGCCTACGAGCAGTACTTC
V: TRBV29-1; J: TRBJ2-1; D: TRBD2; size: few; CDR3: CSVTGTSPIEGDEQFF; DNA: TGCAGCGTCACCGGGACTAGCCCCATCGAAGGGGATGAGCAGTTCTTC
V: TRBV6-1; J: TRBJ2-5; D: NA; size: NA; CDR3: CASSRLGDQETQYF; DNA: TGTGCCAGCAGCCGGCTTGGGGATCAAGAGACCCAGTACTTC
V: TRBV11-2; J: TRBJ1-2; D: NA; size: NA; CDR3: CASSLAAGHYGYTF; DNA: TGTGCCAGCAGCTTAGCGGCAGGGCACTATGGCTACACCTTC
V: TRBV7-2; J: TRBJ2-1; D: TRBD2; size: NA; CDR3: CASSLWTGGYEQFF; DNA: TGTGCCAGCAGCCTCTGGACCGGGGGGTATGAGCAGTTCTTC
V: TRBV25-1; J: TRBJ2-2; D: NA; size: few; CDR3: CASRQESGELFF; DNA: TGTGCCAGCAGACAGGAATCCGGGGAGCTGTTTTTT
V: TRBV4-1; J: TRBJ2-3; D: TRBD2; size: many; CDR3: CASSQGTLAGGTDTQYF; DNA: TGCGCCAGCAGCCAAGGCACCCTAGCGGGGGGCACAGATACGCAGTATTTT
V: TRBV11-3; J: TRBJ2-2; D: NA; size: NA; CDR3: CASRAGGAATGELFF; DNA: TGTGCCAGCAGGGCTGGCGGGGCGGCCACCGGGGAGCTGTTTTTT
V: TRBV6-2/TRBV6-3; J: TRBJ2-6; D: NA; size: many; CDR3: CASSYSVSGANVLTF; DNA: TGTGCCAGCAGTTACTCGGTCTCTGGGGCCAACGTCCTGACTTTC
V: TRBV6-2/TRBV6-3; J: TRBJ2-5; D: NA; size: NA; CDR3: CASSLSYKTQYF; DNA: TGTGCCAGCAGCCTGAGTTATAAGACCCAGTACTTC
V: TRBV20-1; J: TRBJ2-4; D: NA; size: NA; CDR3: CSARVGNIQYF; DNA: TGCAGTGCTAGAGTGGGAAACATTCAGTACTTC
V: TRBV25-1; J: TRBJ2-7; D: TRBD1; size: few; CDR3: CASSPVTGYYEQYF; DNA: TGTGCCAGCAGTCCTGTGACAGGGTACTACGAGCAGTACTTC
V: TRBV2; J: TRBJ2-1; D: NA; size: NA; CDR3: CASKWVNEQFF; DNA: TGTGCCAGCAAATGGGTGAATGAGCAGTTCTTC
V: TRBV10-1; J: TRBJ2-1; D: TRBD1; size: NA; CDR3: CASSESPPRTGVNEQFF; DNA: TGCGCCAGCAGTGAGTCGCCTCCAAGGACAGGGGTCAATGAGCAGTTCTTC
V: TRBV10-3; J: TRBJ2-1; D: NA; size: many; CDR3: CAISESASTSYNEQFF; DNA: TGTGCCATCAGTGAGTCGGCTAGCACTTCCTACAATGAGCAGTTCTTC
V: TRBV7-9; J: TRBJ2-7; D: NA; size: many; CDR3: CASSLGLNEQYF; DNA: TGTGCCAGCAGCTTAGGCCTTAACGAGCAGTACTTC
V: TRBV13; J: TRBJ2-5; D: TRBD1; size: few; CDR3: CASSDRGTGEETQYF; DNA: TGTGCCAGCAGCGACAGGGGGACAGGGGAGGAGACCCAGTACTTC
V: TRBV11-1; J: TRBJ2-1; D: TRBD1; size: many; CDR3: CASSPPRISDRGSYNEQFF; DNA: TGTGCCAGCAGCCCCCCCCGGATCTCCGACAGGGGATCCTACAATGAGCAGTTCTTC
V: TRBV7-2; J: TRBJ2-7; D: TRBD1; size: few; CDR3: CASILSPGQPRGEQYF; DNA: TGTGCCAGCATCCTAAGCCCGGGACAGCCTAGGGGCGAGCAGTACTTC
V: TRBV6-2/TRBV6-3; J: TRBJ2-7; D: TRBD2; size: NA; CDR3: CASSYSAGGPDEQYF; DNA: TGTGCCAGCAGTTACTCTGCGGGAGGGCCTGACGAGCAGTACTTC
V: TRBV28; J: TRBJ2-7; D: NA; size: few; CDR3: CASSGGTVSYEQYF; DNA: TGTGCCAGCAGTGGGGGCACCGTCTCCTACGAGCAGTACTTC
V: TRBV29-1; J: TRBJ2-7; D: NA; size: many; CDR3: CSVGAQSSYEQYF; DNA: TGCAGCGTTGGAGCCCAGAGCTCCTACGAGCAGTACTTC
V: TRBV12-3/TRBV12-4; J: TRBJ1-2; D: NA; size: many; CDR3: CASSLAPYDGYTF; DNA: TGTGCCAGCAGTTTAGCCCCCTATGATGGCTACACCTTC
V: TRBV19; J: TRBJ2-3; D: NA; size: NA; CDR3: CASSIGSGATDTQYF; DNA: TGTGCCAGTAGTATCGGGTCGGGGGCCACAGATACGCAGTATTTT
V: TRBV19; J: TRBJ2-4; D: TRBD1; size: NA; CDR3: CASSIGRTGGAKNIQYF; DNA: TGTGCCAGTAGTATAGGCAGGACAGGGGGCGCAAAAAACATTCAGTACTTC
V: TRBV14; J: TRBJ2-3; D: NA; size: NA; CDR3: CASSQGDAGWMDTQYF; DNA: TGTGCCAGCAGCCAAGGGGACGCGGGGTGGATGGATACGCAGTATTTT
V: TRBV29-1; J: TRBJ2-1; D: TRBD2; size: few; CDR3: CSVEYWEGQSSYNEQFF; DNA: TGCAGCGTTGAATACTGGGAGGGGCAGAGCTCCTACAATGAGCAGTTCTTC
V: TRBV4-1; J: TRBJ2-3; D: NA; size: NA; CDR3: CASSQEGVVTQYF; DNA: TGCGCCAGCAGCCAAGAGGGGGTCGTTACGCAGTATTTT
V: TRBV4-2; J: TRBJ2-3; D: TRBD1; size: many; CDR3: CASSQGTGLDTQYF; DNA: TGTGCCAGCAGCCAAGGGACAGGTTTAGATACGCAGTATTTT
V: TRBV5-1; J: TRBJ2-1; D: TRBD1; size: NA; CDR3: CASSLTGGLEGNEQFF; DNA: TGCGCCAGCAGCTTGACAGGGGGGTTGGAGGGCAATGAGCAGTTCTTC
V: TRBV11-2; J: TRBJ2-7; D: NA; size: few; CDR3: CASSLGADYEQYF; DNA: TGTGCCAGCAGCTTAGGGGCCGACTACGAGCAGTACTTC
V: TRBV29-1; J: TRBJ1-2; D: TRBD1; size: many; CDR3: CSVEDWTGETLGYTF; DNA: TGCAGCGTTGAAGATTGGACAGGGGAAACGTTAGGCTACACCTTC
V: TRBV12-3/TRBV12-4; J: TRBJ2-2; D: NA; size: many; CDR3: CASSAGENTGELFF; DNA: TGTGCCAGCAGTGCCGGTGAGAACACCGGGGAGCTGTTTTTT
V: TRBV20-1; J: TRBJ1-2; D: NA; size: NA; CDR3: CSAQTIWTVKNYGYTF; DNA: TGCAGTGCCCAGACAATATGGACAGTGAAGAACTATGGCTACACCTTC
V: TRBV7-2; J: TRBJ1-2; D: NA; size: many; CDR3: CASSSPGEERVGYGYTF; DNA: TGTGCCAGCAGCTCTCCGGGGGAGGAGAGGGTTGGCTATGGCTACACCTTC
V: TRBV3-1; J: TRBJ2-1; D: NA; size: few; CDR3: CASSQTTSYNEQFF; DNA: TGTGCCAGCAGCCAAACCACCTCCTACAATGAGCAGTTCTTC
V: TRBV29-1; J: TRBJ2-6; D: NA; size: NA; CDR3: CSVSQRAGANVLTF; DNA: TGCAGCGTATCGCAGAGGGCTGGGGCCAACGTCCTGACTTTC
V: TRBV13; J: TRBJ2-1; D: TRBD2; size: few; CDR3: CASSFQGTSGPTYNEQFF; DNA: TGTGCCAGCAGCTTCCAAGGGACTAGCGGGCCGACCTACAATGAGCAGTTCTTC
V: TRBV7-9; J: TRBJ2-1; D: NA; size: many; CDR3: CASSLGLAVEDEQFF; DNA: TGTGCCAGCAGCTTAGGGTTGGCAGTGGAGGATGAGCAGTTCTTC
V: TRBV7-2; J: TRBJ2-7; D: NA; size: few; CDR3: CASSTPNSYEQYF; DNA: TGTGCCAGCAGCACCCCGAACTCCTACGAGCAGTACTTC
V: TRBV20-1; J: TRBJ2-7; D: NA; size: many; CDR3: CSARVWAGASYEQYF; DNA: TGCAGTGCTAGAGTCTGGGCAGGGGCGTCCTACGAGCAGTACTTC
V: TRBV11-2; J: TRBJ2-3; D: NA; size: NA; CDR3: CASSLSRVATDTQYF; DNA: TGTGCCAGCAGCTTAAGCCGGGTGGCCACAGATACGCAGTATTTT
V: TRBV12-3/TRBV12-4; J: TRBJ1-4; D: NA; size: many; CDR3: CASSSIQGITVF; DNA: TGTGCCAGCAGTTCTATCCAGGGCATCACAGTTTTT
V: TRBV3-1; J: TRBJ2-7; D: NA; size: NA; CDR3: CASSPPAGVPYEQYF; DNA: TGTGCCAGCAGCCCCCCGGCAGGGGTTCCCTACGAGCAGTACTTC
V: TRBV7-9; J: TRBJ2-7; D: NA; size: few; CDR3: CASSLGLGTPFDYEQYF; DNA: TGTGCCAGCAGCTTAGGCTTAGGGACCCCCTTTGACTACGAGCAGTACTTC
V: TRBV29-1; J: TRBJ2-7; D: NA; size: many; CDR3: CSVEGPSYEQYF; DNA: TGCAGCGTTGAAGGGCCCTCCTACGAGCAGTACTTC
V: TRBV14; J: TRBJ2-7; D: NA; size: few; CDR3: CASSQGGLAGGYYEQYF; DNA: TGTGCCAGCAGCCAAGGCGGACTAGCAGGGGGTTACTACGAGCAGTACTTC
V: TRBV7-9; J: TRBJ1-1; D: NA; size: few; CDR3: CASSPLVTGLNTEAFF; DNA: TGTGCCAGCAGCCCTTTAGTGACAGGCCTGAACACTGAAGCTTTCTTT
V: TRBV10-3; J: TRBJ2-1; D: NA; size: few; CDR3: CAISESGGNEQFF; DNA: TGTGCCATCAGTGAGTCAGGGGGCAATGAGCAGTTCTTC
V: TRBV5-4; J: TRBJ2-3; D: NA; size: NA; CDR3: CASSVGQLTDTQYF; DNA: TGTGCCAGCAGCGTGGGACAACTCACAGATACGCAGTATTTT
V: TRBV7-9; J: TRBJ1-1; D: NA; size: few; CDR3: CASSIQTGGNTEAFF; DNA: TGTGCCAGCAGCATCCAGACAGGAGGGAACACTGAAGCTTTCTTT